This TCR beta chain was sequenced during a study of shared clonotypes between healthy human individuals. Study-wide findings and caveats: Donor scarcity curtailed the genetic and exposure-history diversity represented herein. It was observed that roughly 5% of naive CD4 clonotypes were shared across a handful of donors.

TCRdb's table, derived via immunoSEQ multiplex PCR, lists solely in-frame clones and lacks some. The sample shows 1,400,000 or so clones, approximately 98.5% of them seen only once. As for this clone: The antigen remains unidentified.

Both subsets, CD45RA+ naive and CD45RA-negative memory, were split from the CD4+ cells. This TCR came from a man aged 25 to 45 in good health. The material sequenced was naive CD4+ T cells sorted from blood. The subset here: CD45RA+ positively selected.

CDR3 coding DNA: TGTGCCAGCAGTATAACCACGCCTGGGGCCAACGTCCTGACTTTC. Translated: CASSITTPGANVLTF. The chain has TRBV28 and TRBJ2-6; D is unresolved. Per the germline V gene, CDR1 is MDHEN and CDR2 is SYDVKM. Trimming cost V 5 bases and J 2 bases, with 10 bases left between them. CDR3 length: 15 residues.